The entry below describes one TCR beta chain. V was trimmed by 5 bases and J by 6 bases, leaving 8 bases between them. CDR1 is SGHAT, CDR2 FQNNGV, per germline. The CDR3 sequence is 11 residues long. The sample is drawn from a study of PD-L1 blockade in urothelial cancer. On the study more broadly: Analyses were performed on blood at 3 weeks after treatment start (the second dose) and at 6 weeks. Blood yielded a median of approximately 140,000 T cells per sample.

Time point given: peripheral blood 6 weeks after treatment start. Patients' urothelial carcinoma was locally advanced or metastatic. Added to each PCR by spiking were synthetic TCR analog templates. Clones were read by immunoSEQ multiplex PCR, and TCRdb kept only the in-frame ones, dropping some. This table has some 110,000 clones, roughly 89% appearing once. This receptor was identified in a man in his 60s with urothelial cancer. The source material was PBMCs, sampled around atezolizumab (anti-PD-L1) treatment. The chain couples TRBV11-2 to TRBJ2-7, with D uncertain. The CDR3 protein is CASSPGGEQYF. The CDR3 nucleotides are TGTGCCAGCAGCCCCGGCGGCGAGCAGTACTTC.